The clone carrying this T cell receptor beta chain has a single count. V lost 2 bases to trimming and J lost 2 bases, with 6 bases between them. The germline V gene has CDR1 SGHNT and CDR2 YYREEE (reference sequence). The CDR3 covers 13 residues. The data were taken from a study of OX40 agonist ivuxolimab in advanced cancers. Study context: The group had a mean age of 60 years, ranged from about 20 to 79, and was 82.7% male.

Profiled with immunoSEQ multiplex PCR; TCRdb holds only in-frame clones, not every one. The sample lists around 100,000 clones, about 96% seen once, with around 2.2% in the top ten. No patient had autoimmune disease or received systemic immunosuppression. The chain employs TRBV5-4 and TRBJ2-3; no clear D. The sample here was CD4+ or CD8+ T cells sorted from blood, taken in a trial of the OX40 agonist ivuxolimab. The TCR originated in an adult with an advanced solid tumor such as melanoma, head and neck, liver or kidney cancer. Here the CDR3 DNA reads TGTGCCAGCAGCTTAGTCGTCACAGATACGCAGTATTTT. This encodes CASSLVVTDTQYF.